These 21 T cell receptor beta chains were sequenced from one sample in a study of blood T cells in healthy people across ages. The use of a sample-barcoded 5' primer and a J-beta primer mix characterized a second PCR of roughly 7 to 11 cycles. TCRdb processed the 5' RACE reads anew with MiXCR; each CDR3 protein has one entry. The table includes 650,000 to 950,000 distinct CDR3 sequences, 44% detected once. Sequencing input: blood. These receptors were obtained from a man aged 60 to 75 in good health.

This chain's CDR3 is CASSDGGVETQYF. CDR3 DNA: TGCGCCAGCAGTGACGGGGGGGTAGAGACCCAGTACTTC. V usage is TRBV10-2 and J usage is TRBJ2-5; 8 nucleotides agree with TRBD2. Losses at the gene ends were 3 bases for V and 4 bases for J; bases not matched to a gene: 1. This CDR3 has 13 amino acids. Germline V CDR1 and CDR2: WSHSY, SAAADI.

The genes are TRBV20-1 and TRBJ1-2, with 8 bases identical to TRBD1. Germline values: CDR1 DFQATT, CDR2 SNEGSKA (reference sequence). J lost 8 bases, V lost 6 bases, and 5 bases had no gene match. CDR3 length: 11 residues. The CDR3 bases are TGCAGTGCCTTCAGGGGGCGCGGCTACACCTTC. It translates to CSAFRGRGYTF.

This clonotype has a count of ten or more. The V gene is TRBV6-2 or TRBV6-3, the J gene TRBJ1-4; no reliable D call. V was cut by 0 bases and J by 2 bases, with 7 bases left in between. Germline V gene data show CDR1 as MNHEY and CDR2 as SVGEGT. This CDR3 spans 15 amino acids. CDR3 region: CASSYSGLTNEKLFF. Here the CDR3 DNA reads TGTGCCAGCAGTTACTCCGGACTCACTAATGAAAAACTGTTTTTT.

This clonotype has just a few counts. V usage is TRBV5-1 and J usage is TRBJ2-6; 9 bases are a match to TRBD2. The CDR3 covers 17 residues. V shed 3 bases, J shed 2 bases, and the junction held 6 bases outside the gene matches. Germline values: CDR1 SGHRS, CDR2 YFSETQ. The CDR3 loop is CASSSGTSIAGANVLTF. The CDR3 DNA is TGCGCCAGCAGCTCCGGGACTAGCATCGCTGGGGCCAACGTCCTGACTTTC.

The CDR3 loop is CASSIDSSSYNEQFF. CDR3 in DNA: TGTGCCAGCAGCATAGACAGTAGCTCCTACAATGAGCAGTTCTTC. The V call is TRBV7-3, the J call TRBJ2-1, with D tentatively TRBD1 (5 bases). This CDR3 has 15 residues. V shed 5 bases and J shed 0 bases, with 11 bases lying between them. CDR1 SGHTA and CDR2 FQGTGA come from the germline V gene.

J is TRBJ2-7 and V is TRBV6-2 or TRBV6-3; 9 nucleotides line up with TRBD1. CDR1 and CDR2 (germline): MNHEY, SVGEGT. Trimming cost V 6 bases and J 4 bases; bases outside gene matches: 10. This CDR3 region has 15 residues. CDR3 sequence (DNA): TGTGCCAGCAGGGAACCCGGGACAGGGAATTACGAGCAGTACTTC. Its protein product is CASREPGTGNYEQYF.

This clonotype was observed a single time. The chain joins TRBV9 to TRBJ1-6, with D maybe TRBD1 (6 bases). The V gene lost 6 bases and the J gene lost 8 bases, with 12 bases spanning the gap. The CDR3 is made up of 13 amino acids. Germline V gene data show CDR1 as SGDLS and CDR2 as YYNGEE. Here the CDR3 DNA reads TGTGCCAGCAACACGGAGGGGGATTCACCCCTCCACTTT. This translates into CASNTEGDSPLHF.

This chain uses TRBV9 with TRBJ1-2; 8 bases line up with TRBD1. The germline V gene encodes CDR1 SGDLS and CDR2 YYNGEE. This CDR3 has 14 residues. The junction had 9 bases not matched to a gene; V was cut back by 5 bases and J by 6 bases. As DNA, the CDR3 is TGTGCCAGCAGACAGGGGGGGGTCCCTCATGGCTACACCTTC. Protein: CASRQGGVPHGYTF. Together with reference TRBV9 and TRBJ1-2, the CDR3 gives the full variable domain: DSGVTQTPKHLITATGQRVTLRCSPRSGDLSVYWYQQSLDQGLQFLIQYYNGEERAKGNILERFSAQQFPDLHSELNLSSLELGDSALYFCASRQGGVPHGYTFGSGTRLTVV.

This chain connects TRBV28 to TRBJ1-6; D unresolved. CDR1 is MDHEN, CDR2 SYDVKM, per germline. V was pared by 3 bases and J by 14 bases, with 14 bases between. The CDR3 has 13 residues. This chain's CDR3 is CASSFTNPLTLHF. The CDR3 DNA reads as TGTGCCAGCAGTTTTACGAACCCATTGACCCTCCACTTT.

The chain uses TRBV6-1 and TRBJ2-7; tentatively, D is TRBD1 (6 bases). The CDR3 contains 16 residues. Germline loops: CDR1 MNHNS, CDR2 SASEGT. V lost 5 bases and J 1 base, leaving 18 bases between the germline ends. The chain's CDR3 is CASSLRQAGTSYEQYF. The CDR3 DNA follows: TGTGCCAGCAGTCTAAGACAGGCCGGAACGTCCTACGAGCAGTACTTC.

The chain carries TRBV28 and TRBJ2-5; 11 positions match TRBD2. CDR1 and CDR2 (germline): MDHEN, SYDVKM. The CDR3 is made up of 15 amino acids. V lost 8 bases to trimming and J lost 11 bases; unmatched junction nucleotides: 16. Written as DNA, the CDR3 is TGTGCCAGCTGGCAACCCGGGACTAGCGGCTATGAGCAGTACTTC. Its translation: CASWQPGTSGYEQYF.

The chain couples TRBV20-1 to TRBJ2-4; possible D gene TRBD1, 8 bases. Trimming removed 3 bases at V and 6 bases at J, with 12 bases between. The CDR3 is made up of 13 amino acids. CDR1 and CDR2 from the germline V gene are DFQATT and SNEGSKA (reference sequence). This CDR3 reads CSARNRGGNIQYF. CDR3 DNA sequence: TGCAGTGCTAGGAACAGGGGGGGAAACATTCAGTACTTC.

This clonotype showed up just once. The V call is TRBV7-9, the J call TRBJ1-1; 8 positions agree with TRBD1. V gave up 5 bases and J gave up 7 bases; unmatched junction bases: 12. Germline CDR1 reads SEHNR; CDR2 reads FQNEAQ (reference sequence). CDR3 length: 15 residues. CDR3 coding DNA: TGTGCCAGCAGCCCGGGACAGGAGCTACTCGGTGAAGCTTTCTTT. Its protein is CASSPGQELLGEAFF.

In this sample, this clonotype turned up a few times. This chain links TRBV4-1 with TRBJ2-1, with TRBD1 as a possible D gene (5 bases). There are 15 residues in the CDR3. Looked up from germline, CDR1 is MGHRA and CDR2 is YSYEKL. V was clipped by 4 bases and J by 3 bases, with 13 bases between them. The chain's CDR3 is CASSRVWQGYNEQFF. The CDR3, as DNA: TGCGCCAGCAGCCGCGTGTGGCAGGGCTACAATGAGCAGTTCTTC.

This clonotype was observed a handful of times. J is TRBJ2-7 and V is TRBV9; TRBD2 aligns across 8 bases. This CDR3 contains 15 residues. Germline V CDR1 and CDR2: SGDLS, YYNGEE. V lost 3 bases to trimming and J lost 1 base; unmatched junction nucleotides: 6. CDR3 nucleotides: TGTGCCAGCAGCGAGGGTACTAGCGGATCCTACGAGCAGTACTTC. Its protein product is CASSEGTSGSYEQYF.

This clonotype was seen ten or more times. This chain's CDR3 is CSVSTASGANVLTF. CDR3 DNA: TGCAGCGTTAGCACAGCCTCTGGGGCCAACGTCCTGACTTTC. The J gene is TRBJ2-6, the V gene TRBV29-1, with unresolved D. Germline CDR1 is SQVTM and CDR2 is ANQGSEA. The CDR3 covers 14 residues. V was cut by 5 bases and J by 0 bases, with 8 bases left in between.

This clonotype was seen only a few times. The chain employs TRBV7-9 and TRBJ1-2; TRBD1 might be the D (6 bases). V lost 4 bases and J lost 0, with 12 bases in between. Germline values: CDR1 SEHNR, CDR2 FQNEAQ (reference sequence). This CDR3 comprises 15 residues. The CDR3: CASSSLQGTNYGYTF. CDR3 coding DNA: TGTGCCAGCAGCTCACTACAGGGAACTAACTATGGCTACACCTTC.

This clonotype occurred once. The gene calls are TRBV25-1 and TRBJ1-2; no clear D. Germline CDR1 is MGHDK and CDR2 is SYGVNS. V was shortened by 1 base and J by 8 bases, with 14 bases between the two germline ends. The CDR3 has 14 amino acids. The CDR3 DNA follows: TGTGCCAGCAGTGAATTCGGCCAGCGCGGGGGCTACACCTTC. It specifies CASSEFGQRGGYTF.

The count of this clonotype is one. This could be a read error, since a much larger clone is one nucleotide away. This rearrangement joins TRBV10-3 to TRBJ2-1; D tentatively reads TRBD1 or TRBD2 (5 bases each). Trimming cost V 4 bases and J 9 bases, with 16 bases left between them. Germline CDR1 reads ENHRY; CDR2 reads SYGVKD. CDR3 length: 14 amino acids. The CDR3 nucleotides are TGTGCCATCAGTGGCCAGCTAGATGGGGGTGAGCAGTTCTTC. This translates into CAISGQLDGGEQFF.

This clonotype has just a few counts. The chain is built from TRBV24-1 and TRBJ2-7; D may match TRBD1 or TRBD2 (7 bases each). CDR1 KGHDR and CDR2 SFDVKD come from the germline V gene. The CDR3 contains 15 residues. V was trimmed by 5 bases and J by 5 bases, leaving 18 bases between them. CDR3 sequence: CATSASGTVQNEQYF. CDR3 nucleotides: TGTGCCACCAGTGCGAGCGGGACAGTGCAAAACGAGCAGTACTTC.

The rearrangement joins TRBV20-1 to TRBJ2-1, with 11 positions matching TRBD2. There are 14 residues in the CDR3. CDR1 and CDR2 from the germline V gene are DFQATT and SNEGSKA (reference sequence). The J segment lost 10 bases and the V segment lost 7 bases, leaving 12 bases of the junction unmatched. The CDR3 DNA is TGCAGTGTCGCCTGGGGTAGCGGGGGGGACGAGCAGTTCTTC. Its protein is CSVAWGSGGDEQFF.